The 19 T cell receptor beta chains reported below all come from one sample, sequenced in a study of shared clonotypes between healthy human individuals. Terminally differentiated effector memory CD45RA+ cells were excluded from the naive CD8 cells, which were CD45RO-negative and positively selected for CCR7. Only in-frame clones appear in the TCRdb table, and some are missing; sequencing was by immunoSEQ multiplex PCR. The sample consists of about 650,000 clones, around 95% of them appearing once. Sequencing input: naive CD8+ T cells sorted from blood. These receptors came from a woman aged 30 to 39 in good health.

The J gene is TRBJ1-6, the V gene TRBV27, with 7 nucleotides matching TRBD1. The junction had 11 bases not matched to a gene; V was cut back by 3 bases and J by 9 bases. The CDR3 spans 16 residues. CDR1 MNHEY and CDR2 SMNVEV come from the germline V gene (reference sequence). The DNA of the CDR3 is TGTGCCAGCAGTTTTGGTCCGGGACAGCCAATTTCACCCCTCCACTTT. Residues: CASSFGPGQPISPLHF.

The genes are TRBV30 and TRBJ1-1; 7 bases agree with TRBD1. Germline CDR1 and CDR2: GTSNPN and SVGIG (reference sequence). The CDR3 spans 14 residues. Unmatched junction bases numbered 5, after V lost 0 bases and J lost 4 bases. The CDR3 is CAWSVQAGGTEAFF. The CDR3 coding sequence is TGTGCCTGGAGTGTACAGGCAGGGGGCACTGAAGCTTTCTTT.

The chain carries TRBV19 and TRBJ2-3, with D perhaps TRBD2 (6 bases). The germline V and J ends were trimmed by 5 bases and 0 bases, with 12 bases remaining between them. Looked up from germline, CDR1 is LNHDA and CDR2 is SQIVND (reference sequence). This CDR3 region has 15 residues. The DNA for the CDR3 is TGTGCCAGTAGTTGGGACTTCTTTAGCACAGATACGCAGTATTTT. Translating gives CASSWDFFSTDTQYF. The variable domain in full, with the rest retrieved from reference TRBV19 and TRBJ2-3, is DGGITQSPKYLFRKEGQNVTLSCEQNLNHDAMYWYRQDPGQGLRLIYYSQIVNDFQKGDIAEGYSVSREKKESFPLTVTSAQKNPTAFYLCASSWDFFSTDTQYFGPGTRLTVL.

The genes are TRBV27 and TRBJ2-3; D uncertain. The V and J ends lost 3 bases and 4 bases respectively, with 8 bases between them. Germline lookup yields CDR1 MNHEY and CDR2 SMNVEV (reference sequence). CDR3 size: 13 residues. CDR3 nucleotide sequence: TGTGCCAGCAGTTTTTTAGTGGCAGATACGCAGTATTTT. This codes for CASSFLVADTQYF.

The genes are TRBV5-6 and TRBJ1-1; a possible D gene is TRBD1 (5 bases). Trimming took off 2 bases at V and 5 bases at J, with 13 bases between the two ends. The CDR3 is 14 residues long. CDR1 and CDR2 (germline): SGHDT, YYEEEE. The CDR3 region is CASSFGWGKTEAFF. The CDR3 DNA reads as TGTGCCAGCAGCTTCGGATGGGGGAAAACTGAAGCTTTCTTT.

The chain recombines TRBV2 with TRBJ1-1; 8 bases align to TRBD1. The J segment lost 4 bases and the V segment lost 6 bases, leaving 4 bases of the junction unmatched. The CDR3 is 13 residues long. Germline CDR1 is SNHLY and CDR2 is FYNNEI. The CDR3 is CASRDRAGTEAFF. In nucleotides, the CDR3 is TGTGCCAGCAGGGACAGGGCGGGCACTGAAGCTTTCTTT.

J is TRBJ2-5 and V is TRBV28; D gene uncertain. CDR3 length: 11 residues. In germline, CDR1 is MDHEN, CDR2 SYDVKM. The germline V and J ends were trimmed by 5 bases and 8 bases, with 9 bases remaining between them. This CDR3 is CASSPLFTQYF. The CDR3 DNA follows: TGTGCCAGCAGTCCGCTGTTTACCCAGTACTTC.

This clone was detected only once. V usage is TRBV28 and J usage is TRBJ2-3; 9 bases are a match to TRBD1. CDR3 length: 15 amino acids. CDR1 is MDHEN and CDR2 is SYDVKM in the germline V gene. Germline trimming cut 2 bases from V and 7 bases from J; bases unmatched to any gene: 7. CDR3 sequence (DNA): TGTGCCAGCAGTTTACCTACAGGGGGCGCCTATACGCAGTATTTT. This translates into CASSLPTGGAYTQYF.

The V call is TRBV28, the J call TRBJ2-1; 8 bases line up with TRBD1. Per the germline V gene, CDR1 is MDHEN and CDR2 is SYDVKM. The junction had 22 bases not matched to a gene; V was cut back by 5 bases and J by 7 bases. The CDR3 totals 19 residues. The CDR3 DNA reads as TGTGCCAGCAGTGCAACACTCGCCCCCGCCCCGGACAGGGTTAATGAGCAGTTCTTC. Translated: CASSATLAPAPDRVNEQFF.

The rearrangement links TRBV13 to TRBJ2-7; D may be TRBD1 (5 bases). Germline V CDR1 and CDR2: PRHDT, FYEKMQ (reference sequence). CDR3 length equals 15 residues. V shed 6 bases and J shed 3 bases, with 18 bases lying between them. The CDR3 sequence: CASRKTGYPGYEQYF. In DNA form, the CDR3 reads TGTGCCAGCAGAAAAACAGGCTACCCGGGCTACGAGCAGTACTTC. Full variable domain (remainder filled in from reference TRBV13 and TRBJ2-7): AAGVIQSPRHLIKEKRETATLKCYPIPRHDTVYWYQQGPGQDPQFLISFYEKMQSDKGSIPDRFSAQQFSDYHSELNMSSLELGDSALYFCASRKTGYPGYEQYFGPGTRLTVT.

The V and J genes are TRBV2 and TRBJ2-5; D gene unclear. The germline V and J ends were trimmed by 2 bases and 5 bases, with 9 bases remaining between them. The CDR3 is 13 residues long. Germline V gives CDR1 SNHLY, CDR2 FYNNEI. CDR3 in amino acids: CASSEIQMETQYF. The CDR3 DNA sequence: TGTGCCAGCAGTGAAATCCAGATGGAGACCCAGTACTTC. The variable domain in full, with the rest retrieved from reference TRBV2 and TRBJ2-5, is EPEVTQTPSHQVTQMGQEVILRCVPISNHLYFYWYRQILGQKVEFLVSFYNNEISEKSEIFDDQFSVERPDGSNFTLKIRSTKLEDSAMYFCASSEIQMETQYFGPGTRLLVL.

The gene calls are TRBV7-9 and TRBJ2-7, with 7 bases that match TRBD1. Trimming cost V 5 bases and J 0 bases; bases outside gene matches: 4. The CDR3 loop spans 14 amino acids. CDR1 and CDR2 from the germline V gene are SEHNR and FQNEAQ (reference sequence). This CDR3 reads CASSPDRDSYEQYF. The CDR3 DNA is TGTGCCAGCAGCCCTGACAGGGACTCCTACGAGCAGTACTTC.

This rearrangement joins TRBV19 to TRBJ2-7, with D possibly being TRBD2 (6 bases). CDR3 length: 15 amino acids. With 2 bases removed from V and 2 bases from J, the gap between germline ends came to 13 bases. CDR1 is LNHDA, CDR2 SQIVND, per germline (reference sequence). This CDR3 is CASSISSGRAYEQYF. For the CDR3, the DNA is TGTGCCAGTAGTATAAGTAGCGGACGAGCCTACGAGCAGTACTTC.

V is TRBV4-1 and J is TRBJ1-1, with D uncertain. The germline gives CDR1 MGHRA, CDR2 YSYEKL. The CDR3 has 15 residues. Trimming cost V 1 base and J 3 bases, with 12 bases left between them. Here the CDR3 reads CASSQGRYTYTEAFF. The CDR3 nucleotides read TGCGCCAGCAGCCAAGGGAGATACACTTACACTGAAGCTTTCTTT.

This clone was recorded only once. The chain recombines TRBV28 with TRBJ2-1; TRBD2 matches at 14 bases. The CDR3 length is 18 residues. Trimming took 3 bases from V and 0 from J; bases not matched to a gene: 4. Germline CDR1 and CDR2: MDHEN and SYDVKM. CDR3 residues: CASSFSGTSGSSYNEQFF. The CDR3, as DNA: TGTGCCAGCAGTTTCTCCGGGACTAGCGGGAGCTCCTACAATGAGCAGTTCTTC.

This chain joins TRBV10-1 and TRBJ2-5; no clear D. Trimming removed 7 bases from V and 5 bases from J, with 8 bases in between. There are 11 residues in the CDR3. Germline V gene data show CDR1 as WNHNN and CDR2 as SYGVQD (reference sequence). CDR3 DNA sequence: TGCGCCAGCACCGAGGAGGAGACCCAGTACTTC. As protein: CASTEEETQYF.

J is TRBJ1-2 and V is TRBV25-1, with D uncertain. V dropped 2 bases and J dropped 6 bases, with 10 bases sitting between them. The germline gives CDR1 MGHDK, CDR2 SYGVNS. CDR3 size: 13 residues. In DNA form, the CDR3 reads TGTGCCAGCAGTGAAAAGTGGGTGAATGGCTACACCTTC. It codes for CASSEKWVNGYTF.

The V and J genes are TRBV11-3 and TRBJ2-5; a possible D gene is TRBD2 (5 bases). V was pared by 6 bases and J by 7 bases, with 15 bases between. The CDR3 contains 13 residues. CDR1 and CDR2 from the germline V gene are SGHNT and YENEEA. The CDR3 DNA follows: TGTGCCAGCAGTGAGGGAACAGCAGGGACCCAGTACTTC. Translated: CASSEGTAGTQYF. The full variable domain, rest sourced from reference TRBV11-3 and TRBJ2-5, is EAGVVQSPRYKIIEKKQPVAFWCNPISGHNTLYWYLQNLGQGPELLIRYENEEAVDDSQLPKDRFSAERLKGVDSTLKIQPAELGDSAVYLCASSEGTAGTQYFGPGTRLLVL.

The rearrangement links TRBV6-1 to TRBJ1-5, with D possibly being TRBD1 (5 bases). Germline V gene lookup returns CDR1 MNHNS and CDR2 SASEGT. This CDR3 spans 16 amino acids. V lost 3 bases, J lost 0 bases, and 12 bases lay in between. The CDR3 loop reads CASSDREAYSNQPQHF. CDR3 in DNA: TGTGCCAGCAGTGACAGGGAGGCTTATAGCAATCAGCCCCAGCATTTT.